This record covers a single T cell receptor beta chain. Sequenced by immunoSEQ multiplex PCR; TCRdb stores in-frame clones only, minus some. Among 200,000 to 250,000 clones, about 89% were seen once, and the ten largest hold roughly 6%. This sample is drawn from a study of blood T cell repertoires in COVID-19. Study-level background: PBMCs, B-cell-depleted T cells, or T cells provided the cDNA or gDNA that made up the material.

Germline CDR1 SGHRS, CDR2 YFSETQ. The ends were cut back, 6 bases at V and 3 bases at J, with 19 bases in the middle. The CDR3 is 16 amino acids. This receptor was obtained from a man aged 55 to 70 who had recovered from COVID-19. V gene TRBV5-1 combines with J gene TRBJ2-1; D possibly corresponds to TRBD2 (5 bases). Sequencing was done on a sample of peripheral blood. CDR3 bases: TGCGCCAGCACCAGGATACTTGGGAGCGACTACAATGAGCAGTTCTTC. Translating it yields CASTRILGSDYNEQFF.